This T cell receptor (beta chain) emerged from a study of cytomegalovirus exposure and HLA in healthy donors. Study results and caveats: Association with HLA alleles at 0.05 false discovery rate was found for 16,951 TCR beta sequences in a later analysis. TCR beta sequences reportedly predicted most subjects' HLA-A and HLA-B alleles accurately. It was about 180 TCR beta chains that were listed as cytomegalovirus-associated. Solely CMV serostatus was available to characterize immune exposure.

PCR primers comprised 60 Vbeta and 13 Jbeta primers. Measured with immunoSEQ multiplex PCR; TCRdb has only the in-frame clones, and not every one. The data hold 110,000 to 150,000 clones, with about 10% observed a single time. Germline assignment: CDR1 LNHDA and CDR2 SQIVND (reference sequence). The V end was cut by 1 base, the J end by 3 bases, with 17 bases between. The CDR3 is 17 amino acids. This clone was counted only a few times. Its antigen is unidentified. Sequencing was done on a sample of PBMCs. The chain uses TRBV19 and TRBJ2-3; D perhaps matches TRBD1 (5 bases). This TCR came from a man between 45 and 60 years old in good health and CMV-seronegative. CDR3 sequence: CASSIVSPRAVTDTQYF. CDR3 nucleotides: TGTGCCAGTAGTATAGTCTCCCCCAGGGCGGTGACAGATACGCAGTATTTT.